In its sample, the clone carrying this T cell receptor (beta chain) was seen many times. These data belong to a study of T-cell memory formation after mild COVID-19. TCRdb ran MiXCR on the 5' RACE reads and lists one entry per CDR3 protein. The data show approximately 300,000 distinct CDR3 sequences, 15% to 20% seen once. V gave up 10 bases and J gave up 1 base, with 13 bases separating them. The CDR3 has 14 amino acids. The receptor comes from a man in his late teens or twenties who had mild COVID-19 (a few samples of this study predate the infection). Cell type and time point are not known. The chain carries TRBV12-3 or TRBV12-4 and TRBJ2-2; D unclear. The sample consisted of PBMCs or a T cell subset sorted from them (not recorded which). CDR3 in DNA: TGTGCCACGCGTAGCTGGGGGAACACCGGGGAGCTGTTTTTT. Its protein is CATRSWGNTGELFF.